This TCR beta chain was obtained from a study of cytomegalovirus exposure and HLA in healthy donors. PCR used 60 Vbeta primers and 13 Jbeta primers. Produced via immunoSEQ multiplex PCR; TCRdb's table is partial and in-frame only. The sample contains 95,000 to 150,000 clones, about 76% of which appear only once. The receptor comes from a man between 60 and 75 years old in good health and CMV-seropositive. Input material: PBMCs.

The CDR3 sequence is CASSLGFGNEQFF. The CDR3 coding sequence is TGTGCCAGCAGCTTAGGATTCGGTAATGAGCAGTTCTTC. The chain links TRBV7-8 to TRBJ2-1; D is unclear. CDR3 length equals 13 residues. V was clipped by 1 base and J by 7 bases, with 8 bases between them. Germline values: CDR1 SGHVS, CDR2 FQNEAQ.